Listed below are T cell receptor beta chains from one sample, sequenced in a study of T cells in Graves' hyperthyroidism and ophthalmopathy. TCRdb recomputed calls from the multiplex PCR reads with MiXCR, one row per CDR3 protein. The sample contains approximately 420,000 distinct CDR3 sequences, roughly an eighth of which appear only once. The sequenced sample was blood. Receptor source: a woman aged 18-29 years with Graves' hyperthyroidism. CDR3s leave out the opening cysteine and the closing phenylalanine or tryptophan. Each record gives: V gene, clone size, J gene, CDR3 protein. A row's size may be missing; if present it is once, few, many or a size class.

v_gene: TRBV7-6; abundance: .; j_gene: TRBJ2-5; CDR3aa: ASSRDRTGFETQY
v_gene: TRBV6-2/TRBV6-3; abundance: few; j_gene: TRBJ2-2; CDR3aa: ASTDGGGTGELF
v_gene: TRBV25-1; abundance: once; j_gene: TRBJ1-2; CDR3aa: ASSKATSVNYGYT
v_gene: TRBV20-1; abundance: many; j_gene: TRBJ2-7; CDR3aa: SAREDREQY
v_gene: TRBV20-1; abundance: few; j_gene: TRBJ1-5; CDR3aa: SAKPGTADNQPQH
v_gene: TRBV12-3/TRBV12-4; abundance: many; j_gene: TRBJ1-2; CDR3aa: ASSFGLGNYGYT
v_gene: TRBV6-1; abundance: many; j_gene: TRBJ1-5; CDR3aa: ASSPQGGQPQH
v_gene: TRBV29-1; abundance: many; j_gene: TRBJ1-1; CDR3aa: SVANTEAF
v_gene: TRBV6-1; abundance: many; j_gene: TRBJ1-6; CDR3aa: ASSLGQYNSPLH
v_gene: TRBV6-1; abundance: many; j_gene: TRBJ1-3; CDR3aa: ASRLTSGNTIY
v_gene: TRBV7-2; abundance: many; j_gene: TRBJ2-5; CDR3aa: ASSLGLAGGPRETQY
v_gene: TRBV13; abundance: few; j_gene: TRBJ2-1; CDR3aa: ASSSPGQGVAHNEQF
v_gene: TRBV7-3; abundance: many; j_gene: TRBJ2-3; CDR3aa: ASSPSSGTSRDTQY
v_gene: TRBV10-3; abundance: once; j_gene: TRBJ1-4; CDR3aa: AIGGPEKLF
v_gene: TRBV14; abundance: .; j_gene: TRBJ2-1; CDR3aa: ASSPIRDSYNEQF
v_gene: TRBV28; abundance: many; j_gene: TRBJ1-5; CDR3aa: ASIGTDPSNQPQH
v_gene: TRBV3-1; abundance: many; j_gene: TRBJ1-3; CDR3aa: ASSGGQGGQNTIY
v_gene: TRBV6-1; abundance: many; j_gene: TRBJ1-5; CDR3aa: ASSENTSGNQPQH
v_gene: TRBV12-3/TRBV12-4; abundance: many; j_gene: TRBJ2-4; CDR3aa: ASTFTGRRIQY
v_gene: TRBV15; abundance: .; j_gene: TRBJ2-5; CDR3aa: ATSREEETQY
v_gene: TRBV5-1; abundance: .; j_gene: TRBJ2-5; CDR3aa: ASSLVPPVASGRSQETQY
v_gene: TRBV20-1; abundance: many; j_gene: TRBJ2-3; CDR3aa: SANAGTGTTDTQY
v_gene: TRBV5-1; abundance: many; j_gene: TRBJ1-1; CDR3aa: ASSLDERKNTEAF
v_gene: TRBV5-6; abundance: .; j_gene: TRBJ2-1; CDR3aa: ASSPKDVGAYSEQF
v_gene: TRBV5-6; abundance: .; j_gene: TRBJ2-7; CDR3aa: ASKTVHNSYEQY
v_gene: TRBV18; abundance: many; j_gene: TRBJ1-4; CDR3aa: ASSPKVGEKLF
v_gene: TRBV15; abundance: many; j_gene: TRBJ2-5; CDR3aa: ATSREDETQY
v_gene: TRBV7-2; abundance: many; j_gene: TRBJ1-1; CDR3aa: ASSFNRDPGTEAF
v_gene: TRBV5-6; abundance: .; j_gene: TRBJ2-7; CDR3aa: ASSLSGGYEQH
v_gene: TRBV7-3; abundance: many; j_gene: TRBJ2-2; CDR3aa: ASSINSAGELF
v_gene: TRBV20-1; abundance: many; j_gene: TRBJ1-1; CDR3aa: SAGKNRVQDTEAF
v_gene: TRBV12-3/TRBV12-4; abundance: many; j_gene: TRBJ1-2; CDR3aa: ASSSNHAANYGYT
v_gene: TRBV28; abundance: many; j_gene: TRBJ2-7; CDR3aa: ASSGLGLKSYEQY
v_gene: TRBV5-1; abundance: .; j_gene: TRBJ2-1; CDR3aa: ASSNRLDNEQF
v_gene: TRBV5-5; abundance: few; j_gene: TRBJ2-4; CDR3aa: ASSLEVSGLAKNIQY
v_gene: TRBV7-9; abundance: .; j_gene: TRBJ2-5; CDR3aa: ASSLKWETQY
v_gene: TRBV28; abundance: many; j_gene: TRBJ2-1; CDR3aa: ASSEVAGGHIYNEQF
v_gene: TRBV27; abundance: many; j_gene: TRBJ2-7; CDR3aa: ASSPAVLYEQY
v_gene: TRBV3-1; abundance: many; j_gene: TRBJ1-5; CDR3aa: ASSQDPVANQPQH
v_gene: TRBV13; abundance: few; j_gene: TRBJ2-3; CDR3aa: ASSLGPTQY
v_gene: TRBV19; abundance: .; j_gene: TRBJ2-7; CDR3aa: ASSIFGSETQVYEQY
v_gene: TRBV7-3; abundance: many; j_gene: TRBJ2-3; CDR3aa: ASSLYGTSGTTDTQY
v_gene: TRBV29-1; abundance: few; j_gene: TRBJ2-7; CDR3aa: SVEDEILAGELGEQY
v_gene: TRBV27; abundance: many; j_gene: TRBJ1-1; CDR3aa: ASSLQDLNTEAF
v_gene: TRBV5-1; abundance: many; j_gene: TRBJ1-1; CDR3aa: ASSLEQGGTEAF
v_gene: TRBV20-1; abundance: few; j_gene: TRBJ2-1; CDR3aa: SACAGQGGLNEQF
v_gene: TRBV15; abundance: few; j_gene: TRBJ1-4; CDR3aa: ATSRDKIGMLGEKLF
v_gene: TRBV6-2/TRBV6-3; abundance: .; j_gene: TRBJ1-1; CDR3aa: ASSYSRGTSEAF
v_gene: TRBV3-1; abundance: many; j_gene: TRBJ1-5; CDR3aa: ASSQGWGEQPQH
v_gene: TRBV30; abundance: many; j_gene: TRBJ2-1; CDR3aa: AWSDTSGYNEQF